This TCR beta chain was sequenced in a study of CD8+CD57+ T cells in acquired aplastic anemia. Study-level findings and limits: Comparison of patients with controls identified 25 to 30 shared CD8+ CDR3 sequences.

This clonotype appeared many times. Its antigen is not identified. CDR1 and CDR2 (germline): SEHNR, FQNEAQ (reference sequence). The CDR3 is 15 residues long. V dropped 5 bases and J dropped 0 bases, with 13 bases sitting between them. Researchers used genomic DNA as the template to profile TCR beta VDJ and CDR3. Using its own MiXCR run on the reads, TCRdb lists one record per CDR3 protein. The sample shows 150,000 to 180,000 distinct CDR3 sequences, less than 60% of them seen only once. An expansion of CD8+CD57+ cells by flow cytometry had been shown in patients chosen for sequencing. This sequence was found in a human donor with aplastic anemia. The sequencing input was sorted CD4+, CD8+, or CD8+CD57+ T cells (not recorded which) from PBMCs. J is TRBJ1-1 and V is TRBV7-9, with D tentatively TRBD1 (6 bases). The CDR3 DNA reads as TGTGCCAGCAGCACCCCACAGGGTATGAACACTGAAGCTTTCTTT. Amino acid sequence: CASSTPQGMNTEAFF.